A single T cell receptor beta chain is shown here with its context. These data originate in a study of shared clonotypes between healthy human individuals. The table came from immunoSEQ multiplex PCR; TCRdb's copy has only in-frame clones and leaves some out. Altogether hundreds of thousands of clones are present, about 91% being singletons, with the ten largest covering about 24%. Between the trimmed V and J ends, which lost 5 bases and 6 bases, there was a span of 17 bases. The CDR3 has 15 amino acids. Germline CDR1 SEHNR, CDR2 FQNEAQ (reference sequence). It was CD45RO-negative cells, positively selected for CCR7, that made up naive CD8 cells, with terminally differentiated effector memory CD45RA+ cells excluded.

The TCR originated in a man aged 25-40 years in good health. The chain combines TRBV7-9 with TRBJ1-5, with D possibly matching TRBD1 (6 bases). Sequences were obtained from naive CD8+ T cells sorted from blood. The CDR3 reads CASSAPGGLGQPQHF. For the CDR3, the DNA is TGTGCCAGCAGCGCCCCCGGGGGGCTTGGTCAGCCCCAGCATTTT.